Sequencing of this TCR beta chain was carried out in a study of blood T cell repertoires in COVID-19 (TCRdb year 2020). Some background on the complete study: Samples from collaborators originated in the United States, Italy and Spain and spanned both the acute and convalescent phases of COVID-19. The prospective study material was composed of cDNA or gDNA derived from T cells, B-cell-depleted T cells, or PBMCs. Subjects who had been exposed to COVID-19, were actively infected with it, or had recovered from it provided the deeply sampled blood TCRbeta repertoires that made up the dataset. A freely available public database, intended as a resource for researchers studying the immune response to SARS-CoV-2, is where the repertoires were released. Samples were obtained from the ongoing ImmuneRACE study (first 160 participants) and from over a thousand subjects provided by 6 global collaborators. The sample metadata nearly always contained a de-identified subject ID, COVID-19 status, age in years and sex. Where available, HLA class I and class II types were taken from metadata supplied by the sample provider and were not determined by assay-based typing. Results and caveats for the whole study, not just this receptor: How much clinical and demographic metadata was included differed by source and by participant, and the metadata was provided uncurated.

Spanning cysteine to phenylalanine, the CDR3 consists of 14 amino acids. The CDR3 DNA has 42 bases and is translated from base 1. Trimming accounts for 7 bases at V and 0 bases at J, while the number of junction bases matched to no gene is 5. The germline V gene (reference sequence) gives CDR1 as SEHNR and CDR2 as FQNEAQ. Notes on this clone: Its antigen target is currently unknown. The input lacks base qualities; no much larger clone sits a single base away.

One collaborating source in Seattle enrolled patients while the patients were actively infected and followed the patients over time throughout the course of disease. Whole blood was collected in K2EDTA tubes by collaborating institutions according to the institutions' own protocols. For TCRbeta analysis, collaborators shipped samples as frozen whole blood, isolated PBMCs, or DNA extracted from either of those sample types. The immunoSEQ Assay, a bias-controlled multiplex PCR, was used to amplify TCRbeta CDR3 regions from genomic DNA. The original methods were these. The number of nucleated cells in each sample was estimated from the amplification of reference gene primers within the assay. Sequence reads were collapsed and filtered to measure the absolute abundance of every unique TCRbeta CDR3 rearrangement. Productive Simpson clonality was computed per sample as the square root of Simpson's diversity index over productive rearrangements. Held by TCRdb, this immuneACCESS table contains in-frame sequences only and omits some clones. Under half of the omission traces to an unresolved V gene where checked; the cause of the rest is unknown. V and J calls plus clone size are reproduced from that table; the DNA served to infer D and trimming. The sample table records over 100,000 clones; approximately 92% of these occur just once. The ten largest clones take up approximately 2% of the sample.

The clonotype comes from a woman between 45 and 60 years old with COVID-19, enrolled during active disease. The source material was peripheral blood. Recombination linked TRBV7-9 to TRBJ1-1; a stretch of 7 junction bases matches TRBD1. The CDR3 in this case is CASNRGRLNTEAFF. The DNA sequence is given as TGTGCCAGCAACAGGGGCAGATTGAACACTGAAGCTTTCTTT.